This TCR beta chain was identified in a study of shared clonotypes between healthy human individuals. Study in general: Plates per donor: three CD4 naive, three CD4 memory, two CD8 naive, one CD8 memory.

This table comes from immunoSEQ multiplex PCR, and its TCRdb copy is limited to in-frame clones, with some not included. The profile shows more than 500,000 clones, more than 95% of them singletons. Study-wide findings and caveats: In several donors, around 5.5% of naive CD4 clonotypes appeared in common. Non-shared clonotypes displayed generation probabilities falling below those of clonotypes present in all four donors.

Of note for this clone: Its antigen remains unknown. This same CDR3 is encoded by further DNA sequences in the sample.

The origin of this receptor is a woman aged 25 to 39 in good health. Material: naive CD4+ T cells sorted from blood. Subset in this sample: CD45RA+ positively selected.

For the CDR3, the DNA is TGCGCCAGCAGCTTGGGACACACTGAAGCTTTCTTT. Encoded protein: CASSLGHTEAFF. The genes are TRBV5-1 and TRBJ1-1; D unclear. The CDR3 consists of 12 residues. Between the trimmed V and J ends, which lost 0 bases and 3 bases, there was a span of 3 bases. Germline CDR1 is SGHRS and CDR2 is YFSETQ. The full variable domain, its missing parts supplied by reference TRBV5-1 and TRBJ1-1, is KAGVTQTPRYLIKTRGQQVTLSCSPISGHRSVSWYQQTPGQGLQFLFEYFSETQRNKGNFPGRFSGRQFSNSRSEMNVSTLELGDSALYLCASSLGHTEAFFGQGTRLTVV.